The text below deals with one T cell receptor beta chain. Time point denoted: newly diagnosed GD, antithyroid drugs for less than 3 months. The TCR library was made from RNA that had been extracted from PBMCs in TRIzol. These data belong to a study of regulatory T cells in long-lasting Graves disease. V was shortened by 6 bases and J by 0 bases, with 18 bases between the two germline ends. Germline-derived CDR1 and CDR2 are DFQATT and SNEGSKA (reference sequence). This CDR3 has 16 amino acids. According to the study, TCR beta libraries were built with iRepertoire HTBI primers and CDR3-region Arm-PCR. TCRdb itself ran the multiplex PCR reads through MiXCR, one entry per CDR3 protein. The sample lists some 340,000 distinct CDR3 sequences, approximately 10% occurring once. These data were likewise used in another study, on T cells in Graves' hyperthyroidism and ophthalmopathy. According to that study: HTBI primers were employed in a first-round RT-PCR of the TCR CDR3.

This chain uses TRBV20-1 with TRBJ2-4; TRBD2 might be the D (5 bases). The sample here was peripheral blood mononuclear cells (PBMCs), taken at new diagnosis, from a patient treated with antithyroid drugs. The receptor's source is a woman under 30 with Graves disease. The CDR3 nucleotides read TGCAGTGCGAGGATATACGGCGGGCTAGCCAAAAACATTCAGTACTTC. Its protein product is CSARIYGGLAKNIQYF.